This record looks at one TCR beta chain sequence and its context. The data derive from a study of blood T cell repertoires in COVID-19. Whole-study context: Acute and convalescent COVID-19 samples came from the United States, Italy and Spain. PBMCs, B-cell-depleted T cells, or T cells were the source of the cDNA or gDNA that made up the material.

The germline gives CDR1 MDHEN, CDR2 SYDVKM. V was trimmed by 3 bases and J by 2 bases, leaving 11 bases between them. This CDR3 has 14 residues. Authors' processing steps: Using reference gene primer amplification, nucleated cell counts were estimated. TCRdb's copy holds only in-frame clones and misses some; the assay was immunoSEQ multiplex PCR. D and trimming come from the DNA, and the V and J calls and clone size come from that table. The data show 88,000 or so clones, with about 85% seen just once and 3.5% to 4.5% held by the top ten. This chain links TRBV28 with TRBJ2-7, with D perhaps matching TRBD1 (6 bases). Sequenced input: peripheral blood. The source is a man in his fifties or sixties with acute or convalescent COVID-19. CDR3 region: CASSLQGSPYEQYF. The DNA of the CDR3 is TGTGCCAGCAGTTTGCAGGGGAGCCCCTACGAGCAGTACTTC.